The 12 T cell receptor beta chains below were found in one sample sequenced in a study of PD-L1 blockade in urothelial cancer (dated by TCRdb to about 2017). Libraries were prepared through the immunoSEQ multiplex PCR assay. In TCRdb, the immuneACCESS table is reduced to in-frame sequences with V and J assigned. These tables do not hold every clone; where another copy was compared, an unresolved V gene accounts for under half, and the others remain unexplained. This sample has some 120,000 clones in its table, and 80% to 90% of those were observed once. The top ten constitute under 2% of the sample. This specimen's time point label, per the study, means: peripheral blood 6 weeks after treatment start. Sequencing was performed on PBMCs, taken around atezolizumab (anti-PD-L1) treatment. Receptors were obtained from a man aged 55-75 years with urothelial cancer.

The chain employs TRBV28 and TRBJ1-1, with 7 bases aligning to TRBD1. CDR1 MDHEN and CDR2 SYDVKM come from the germline V gene. Trimming cost V 9 bases and J 3 bases; bases outside gene matches: 10. CDR3 size: 14 residues. The CDR3 nucleotides are TGTGCCAGTTTTGAGACAGGGATGGACACTGAAGCTTTCTTT. It encodes CASFETGMDTEAFF.

With regard to this clone: The junction does not match germline at one end; this may be a read error. The chain couples TRBV18 to TRBJ2-7; 9 bases are a match to TRBD1. The CDR3 runs 16 residues. Germline lookup yields CDR1 KGHSH and CDR2 LQKENI. CDR3 nucleotides: TGTGCCAGCTCACAAATCCCGGGACAGGGCTCCTCCGAGCAGTACTTC. Translation gives CASSQIPGQGSSEQYF. The entire variable domain, with the rest obtained from reference TRBV18 and TRBJ2-7, is as follows: NAGVMQNPRHLVRRRGQEARLRCSPMKGHSHVYWYRQLPEEGLKFMVYLQKENIIDESGMPKERFSAEFPKEGPSILRIQQVVRGDSAAYFCASSQIPGQGSSEQYFGPGTRLTVT.

The V gene is TRBV7-7, the J gene TRBJ2-2, with TRBD1 matching 8 bases. V shed 2 bases, J shed 8 bases, and the junction held 7 bases outside the gene matches. The CDR3 is made up of 15 amino acids. In germline, CDR1 is SSHAT, CDR2 FNYEAQ (reference sequence). CDR3 loop: CASSLSGGASGELFF. The CDR3 region has the DNA TGTGCCAGCAGCTTATCAGGGGGCGCATCAGGGGAGCTGTTTTTT.

The V gene is TRBV15, the J gene TRBJ2-7, with TRBD1 matching 11 bases. The V gene end was trimmed by 5 bases and the J gene end by 3 bases; junction bases not matched to a gene: 6. The CDR3 is 15 amino acids. Germline V gene lookup returns CDR1 LNHNV and CDR2 YYDKDF (reference sequence). The CDR3 loop is CATSGTGTGGYEQYF. As DNA, the CDR3 is TGTGCCACCAGCGGAACCGGGACAGGGGGCTACGAGCAGTACTTC.

The chain employs TRBV15 and TRBJ2-1; 9 bases match TRBD1. Losses at the gene ends were 5 bases for V and 6 bases for J; bases not matched to a gene: 8. Germline-derived CDR1 and CDR2 are LNHNV and YYDKDF (reference sequence). The CDR3 loop spans 15 amino acids. CDR3 loop: CATSYYLDRGNEQFF. CDR3 in DNA: TGTGCCACCAGCTACTACCTGGACAGGGGCAATGAGCAGTTCTTC.

This rearrangement joins TRBV18 to TRBJ2-1, with TRBD1 identical over 10 bases. Germline V gives CDR1 KGHSH, CDR2 LQKENI. This CDR3 comprises 14 residues. Trimming took 1 base from V and 6 from J; bases not matched to a gene: 0. The CDR3 nucleotides read TGTGCCAGCTCACCACGGGACAGGGGCAATGAGCAGTTCTTC. It specifies CASSPRDRGNEQFF.

This rearrangement joins TRBV19 to TRBJ2-3; D gene ambiguous. The germline V and J ends were trimmed by 0 bases and 5 bases, with 6 bases remaining between them. CDR1 and CDR2 (germline): LNHDA, SQIVND (reference sequence). The length of the CDR3 is 13 residues. CDR3 nucleotide sequence: TGTGCCAGTAGTATAGATCTCCTAGATACGCAGTATTTT. Its translation: CASSIDLLDTQYF.

This clone has just one count. The chain has TRBV7-2 and TRBJ2-2; maybe TRBD1 (5 bases). Per the germline V gene, CDR1 is SGHTA and CDR2 is FQGNSA. The V gene lost 3 bases and the J gene lost 3 bases, with 8 bases spanning the gap. The CDR3 is 14 amino acids. The CDR3 nucleotides are TGTGCCAGCAGCTTGGACATCCACACCGGGGAGCTGTTTTTT. Protein: CASSLDIHTGELFF.

The V and J genes are TRBV4-1 and TRBJ2-1, with D perhaps matching TRBD1 (5 bases). The CDR3 is made up of 17 amino acids. CDR1 and CDR2 (germline): MGHRA, YSYEKL. V lost 1 base, J lost 8 bases, and 21 bases lay in between. CDR3 nucleotide sequence: TGCGCCAGCAGCCAAGTAGTGGCGGCACCCCAAGGGGATGAGCAGTTCTTC. It translates to CASSQVVAAPQGDEQFF.

V usage is TRBV7-9 and J usage is TRBJ1-1; D unclear. The germline CDR1 and CDR2 sequences are SEHNR and FQNEAQ (reference sequence). Trimming took off 5 bases at V and 5 bases at J, with 15 bases between the two ends. The CDR3 is 14 residues long. Here the CDR3 DNA reads TGTGCCAGCAGCCTGACGCGCGGAGGAACTGAAGCTTTCTTT. Its protein is CASSLTRGGTEAFF.

The rearrangement uses TRBV6-5 and TRBJ1-2, with D uncertain. Germline CDR1 is MNHEY and CDR2 is SVGAGI. The CDR3 has 15 residues. Trimming pared 0 bases from V and 4 bases from J, leaving 12 bases between. In DNA form, the CDR3 reads TGTGCCAGCAGTTACTCGGGCCAGTCTTTCTATGGCTACACCTTC. It specifies CASSYSGQSFYGYTF.

The chain recombines TRBV11-1 with TRBJ1-1; possible D gene TRBD1, 5 bases. Trimming left V 5 bases short and J 6 bases short, with 16 bases between. The CDR3 contains 14 residues. The germline V gene has CDR1 SGHAT and CDR2 FQDESV (reference sequence). CDR3: CASSDTIQVSEAFF. The DNA of the CDR3 is TGTGCCAGCAGCGATACGATACAGGTCTCTGAAGCTTTCTTT. The full variable domain, its missing parts supplied by reference TRBV11-1 and TRBJ1-1, is EAEVAQSPRYKITEKSQAVAFWCDPISGHATLYWYRQILGQGPELLVQFQDESVVDDSQLPKDRFSAERLKGVDSTLKIQPAELGDSAMYLCASSDTIQVSEAFFGQGTRLTVV.